This T cell receptor (beta chain) was sequenced for a study of blood T cell repertoires in COVID-19. The germline V and J ends were trimmed by 9 bases and 9 bases, with 15 bases remaining between them. The CDR3 runs to 12 residues. Germline-derived CDR1 and CDR2 are MGHDK and SYGVNS. Clones were sequenced by immunoSEQ multiplex PCR, and TCRdb holds only the in-frame ones, with some missing. The data show 110,000 to 150,000 clones, with about 90% seen just once and about 10% held by the top ten. The chain links TRBV25-1 to TRBJ2-1, with a possible D match to TRBD2 (5 bases). The sequencing input was peripheral blood. This TCR was recovered from a man aged 45-65 years with active or convalescent COVID-19. The CDR3, as DNA: TGTGCCAGTGGAGGACCTCTCACTGAGCAGTTCTTC. Its translation: CASGGPLTEQFF.